This T cell receptor (beta chain) was identified during a study of shared clonotypes between healthy human individuals. On this clone: As yet, its antigen is unknown.

Each sample came from a Caucasian adult donor living in Nashville, Tennessee. Whole-study findings and limits: In the sorted subsets, rarefaction showed sequencing was incomplete despite large depth. Shared clonotypes across all four donors exceeded non-shared ones in generation probability. Sharing across four donors was seen in roughly 5.2% of naive CD4 clonotypes.

CDR1 and CDR2 from the germline V gene are SQVTM and ANQGSEA. V shed 4 bases and J shed 5 bases, with 9 bases lying between them. The CDR3 runs to 11 residues. Clones were read by immunoSEQ multiplex PCR, and TCRdb kept only the in-frame ones, dropping some. This table has a few million clones, just over 90% appearing once. The receptor's source is a man aged 18 to 30 in good health. What was sequenced was naive CD4+ T cells sorted from blood. Stated subset: CD45RA+ positively selected. The chain couples TRBV29-1 to TRBJ2-7; D uncertain. The CDR3 DNA reads TGCAGCGTTGTAGGGTTTCACGAGCAGTACTTC. It translates to CSVVGFHEQYF.